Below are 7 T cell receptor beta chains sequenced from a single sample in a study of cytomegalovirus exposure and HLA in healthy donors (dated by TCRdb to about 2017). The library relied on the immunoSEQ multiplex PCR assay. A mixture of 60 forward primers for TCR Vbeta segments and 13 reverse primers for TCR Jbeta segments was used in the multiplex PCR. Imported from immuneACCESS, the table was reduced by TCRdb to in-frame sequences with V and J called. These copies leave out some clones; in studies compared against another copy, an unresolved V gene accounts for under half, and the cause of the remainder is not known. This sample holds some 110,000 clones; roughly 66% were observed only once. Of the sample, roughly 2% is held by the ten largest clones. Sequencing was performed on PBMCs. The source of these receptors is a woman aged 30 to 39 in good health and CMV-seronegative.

CDR3 sequence: CASRQGVTGTSRNEQFF. CDR3 sequence (DNA): TGTGCCAGCAGGCAAGGAGTCACGGGAACGAGTAGGAATGAGCAGTTCTTC. V and J are TRBV9 and TRBJ2-1, with D perhaps matching TRBD2 (5 bases). Trimming removed 5 bases at V and 7 bases at J, with 25 bases between. The germline gives CDR1 SGDLS, CDR2 YYNGEE. The CDR3 is 17 amino acids.

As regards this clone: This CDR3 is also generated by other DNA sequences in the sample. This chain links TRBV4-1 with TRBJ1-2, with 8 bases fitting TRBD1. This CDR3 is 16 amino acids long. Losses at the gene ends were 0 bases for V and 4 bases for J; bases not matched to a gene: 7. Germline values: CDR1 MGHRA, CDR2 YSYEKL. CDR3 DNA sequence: TGCGCCAGCAGCCAAGAATCGACAGGGGATAGCTATGGCTACACCTTC. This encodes CASSQESTGDSYGYTF.

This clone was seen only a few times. CDR3 amino acids: CASSLLMGQGYEQYF. CDR3 in DNA: TGTGCCAGCAGCCTCCTTATGGGACAGGGGTACGAGCAGTACTTC. J is TRBJ2-7 and V is TRBV14; 10 positions match TRBD1. Germline V gives CDR1 SGHDN, CDR2 FVKESK. The CDR3 runs 15 residues. V was pared by 4 bases and J by 4 bases, with 7 bases of the junction left unmatched.

The chain's CDR3 is CASRSFPAVNSPLHF. The CDR3 DNA reads TGTGCCAGCAGGAGTTTCCCAGCGGTAAATTCACCCCTCCACTTT. V is TRBV5-6 and J is TRBJ1-6; D is unclear. Trimming shortened V by 5 bases and J by 7 bases, and 16 bases separated the two germline ends. CDR1 and CDR2 from the germline V gene are SGHDT and YYEEEE. CDR3 length: 15 residues.

DNA for the CDR3: TGTGCCAGCAGGTACCGTAGCCAAGGAAACACCATATATTTT. It specifies CASRYRSQGNTIYF. V usage is TRBV6-5 and J usage is TRBJ1-3; D is uncertain. The V end lost 6 bases, the J end lost 4 bases, and 13 bases lay between the germline ends. Germline V lookup: CDR1 MNHEY, CDR2 SVGAGI. This CDR3 has 14 residues.

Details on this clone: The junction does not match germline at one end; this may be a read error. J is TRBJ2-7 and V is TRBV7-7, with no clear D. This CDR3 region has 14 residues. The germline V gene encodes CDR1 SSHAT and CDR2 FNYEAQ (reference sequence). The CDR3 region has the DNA TGTGCTAGCAGCCCCGGGTCCGGATCCTACGAGCAGTACTTC. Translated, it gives CASSPGSGSYEQYF.

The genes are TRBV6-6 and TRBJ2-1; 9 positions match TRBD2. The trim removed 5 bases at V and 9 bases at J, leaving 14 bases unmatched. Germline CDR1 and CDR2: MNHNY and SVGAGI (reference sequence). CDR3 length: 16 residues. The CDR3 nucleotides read TGTGCCAGCAGTCCACCTGGGGCTAGCGGGGTTGGTGAGCAGTTCTTC. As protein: CASSPPGASGVGEQFF.